This T cell receptor (beta chain) was found in a study of T-cell reconstitution after alpha-beta-depleted transplantation in children. Germline CDR1 reads DFQATT; CDR2 reads SNEGSKA (reference sequence). The V end was cut by 2 bases, the J end by 5 bases, with 12 bases between. This CDR3 contains 13 residues. Unique molecular identifiers were built into the TCRbeta library. TCRdb ran MiXCR on the PCR reads and lists one entry per CDR3 protein. The sample has around 450,000 distinct CDR3 sequences, about 40% seen once; the top ten hold under 30%. This clonotype was observed many times. Antigen unknown. Findings and caveats of the study: There were reportedly several hundred expanded graft clones from which alpha-beta T cells came about two months after transplant. When one year had passed after transplant, most T-cell counts and diversity came from newly produced T cells.

The source was PBMCs, collected before TCRalphabeta/CD19-depleted stem cell transplant. V gene TRBV20-1 combines with J gene TRBJ1-1, with D unresolved. The receptor was isolated from a girl aged 2 to 9 with aplastic anemia, due to receive a stem cell transplant. The CDR3 reads CSARQLMGTEAFF. The CDR3 DNA reads TGCAGTGCTAGACAGCTGATGGGGACTGAAGCTTTCTTT.